This TCR beta chain was documented in a study of blood T cell repertoires in COVID-19. Looked up from germline, CDR1 is SQVTM and CDR2 is ANQGSEA. V lost 4 bases and J lost 5, with 11 bases in between. The CDR3 has 12 residues. Assay: immunoSEQ multiplex PCR; the TCRdb copy retains only in-frame clones and omits some. The repertoire includes some 260,000 clones, 87% of them detected once, and roughly 6.3% sits in the top ten. The chain employs TRBV29-1 and TRBJ1-2; the D gene is possibly TRBD1 (6 bases). The specimen sequenced was PBMCs or T cells enriched from blood (not recorded which). The receptor was derived from a woman aged 25 to 45 with acute COVID-19. In DNA, the CDR3 is TGCAGCGTTGGAGGCAGGGGATATGGCTACACCTTC. Protein product: CSVGGRGYGYTF.